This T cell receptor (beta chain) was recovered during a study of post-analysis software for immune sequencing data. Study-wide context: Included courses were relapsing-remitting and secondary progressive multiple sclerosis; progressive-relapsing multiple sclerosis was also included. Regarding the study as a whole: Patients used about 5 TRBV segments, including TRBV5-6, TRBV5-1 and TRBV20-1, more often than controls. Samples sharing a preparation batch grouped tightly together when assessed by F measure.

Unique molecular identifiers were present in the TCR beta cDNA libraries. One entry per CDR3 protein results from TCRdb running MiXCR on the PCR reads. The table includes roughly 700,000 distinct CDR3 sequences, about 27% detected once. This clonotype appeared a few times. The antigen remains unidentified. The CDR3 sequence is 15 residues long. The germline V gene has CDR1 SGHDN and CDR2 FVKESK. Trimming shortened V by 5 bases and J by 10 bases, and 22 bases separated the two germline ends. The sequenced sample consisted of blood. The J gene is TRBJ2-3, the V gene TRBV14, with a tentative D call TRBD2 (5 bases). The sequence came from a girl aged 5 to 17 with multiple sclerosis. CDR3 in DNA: TGTGCCAGCAGCACCACGATCCGAACTAGTAATGCGCAGTATTTT. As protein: CASSTTIRTSNAQYF.